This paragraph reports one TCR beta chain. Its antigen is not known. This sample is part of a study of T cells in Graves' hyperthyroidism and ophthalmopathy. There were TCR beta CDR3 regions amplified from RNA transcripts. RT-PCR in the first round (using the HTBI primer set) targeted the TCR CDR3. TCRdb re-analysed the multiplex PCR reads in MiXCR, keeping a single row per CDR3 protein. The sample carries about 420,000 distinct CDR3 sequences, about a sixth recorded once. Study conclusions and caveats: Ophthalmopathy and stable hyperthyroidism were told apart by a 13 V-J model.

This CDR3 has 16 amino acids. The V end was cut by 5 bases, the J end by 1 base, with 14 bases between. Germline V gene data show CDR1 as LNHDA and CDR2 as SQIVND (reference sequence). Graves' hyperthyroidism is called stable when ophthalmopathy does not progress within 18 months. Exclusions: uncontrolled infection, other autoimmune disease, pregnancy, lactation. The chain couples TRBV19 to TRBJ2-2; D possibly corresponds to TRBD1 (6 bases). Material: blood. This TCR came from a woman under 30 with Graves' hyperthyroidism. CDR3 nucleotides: TGTGCCAGTAGTGCCCTGGGGGCGGGGAACACCGGGGAGCTGTTTTTT. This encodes CASSALGAGNTGELFF. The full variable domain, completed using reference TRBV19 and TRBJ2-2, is DGGITQSPKYLFRKEGQNVTLSCEQNLNHDAMYWYRQDPGQGLRLIYYSQIVNDFQKGDIAEGYSVSREKKESFPLTVTSAQKNPTAFYLCASSALGAGNTGELFFGEGSRLTVL.